What follows describes a single T cell receptor (beta chain). This sample was included in a study of shared clonotypes between healthy human individuals. In the study overall: Two women and a few men aged 18 to 49 served as donors. Per donor, CD8 memory used one plate, CD8 naive used two, CD4 memory used three and CD4 naive used three.

The germline gives CDR1 SEHNR, CDR2 FQNEAQ (reference sequence). Trimming removed 2 bases at V and 2 bases at J, with 7 bases between. This CDR3 has 13 amino acids. In the authors' methods: For the immunoSEQ data, sequences were junction-only without quality scores, so filtering differed. This table comes from immunoSEQ multiplex PCR, and its TCRdb copy is limited to in-frame clones, with some not included. V and J calls and clone size are given by that table; D and trimming were obtained from the DNA. The sample includes over a million clones, roughly 95% seen only once; the top ten take about 1.2%.

The chain carries TRBV7-9 and TRBJ2-7; the D is unclear. This receptor was taken from a man under 40 in good health. The sequencing input was naive CD4+ T cells sorted from blood. Subset specified: CD45RA+ positively selected. The CDR3 loop reads CASSLLSTYEQYF. Written as DNA, the CDR3 is TGTGCCAGCAGCTTACTATCGACCTACGAGCAGTACTTC.